The clone carrying this T cell receptor beta chain was detected once. This sample was taken from a study of blood T cell repertoires in COVID-19. Study-wide background: T cells, B-cell-depleted T cells, or PBMCs supplied cDNA or gDNA.

This CDR3 is built from 12 residues. The V gene end was trimmed by 3 bases and the J gene end by 15 bases; junction bases not matched to a gene: 6. The V gene's germline CDR1 is MGHRA and CDR2 YSYEKL. Original processing notes: Nucleated cell counts were estimated from reference gene primer amplification. Sequencing used immunoSEQ multiplex PCR; TCRdb keeps in-frame clones, though not all of them. That table gives V, J and clone size, and the DNA gave D and trimming. Of over 150,000 clones listed, approximately 91% are singletons. The TCR was taken from a man aged 50 or older with acute or convalescent COVID-19. The rearrangement joins TRBV4-1 to TRBJ1-4, with 8 positions matching TRBD1. Source material: peripheral blood. Written as DNA, the CDR3 is TGCGCCAGCAGCCAGGACAGGGAAACGTTGTTTTTT. It translates to CASSQDRETLFF.